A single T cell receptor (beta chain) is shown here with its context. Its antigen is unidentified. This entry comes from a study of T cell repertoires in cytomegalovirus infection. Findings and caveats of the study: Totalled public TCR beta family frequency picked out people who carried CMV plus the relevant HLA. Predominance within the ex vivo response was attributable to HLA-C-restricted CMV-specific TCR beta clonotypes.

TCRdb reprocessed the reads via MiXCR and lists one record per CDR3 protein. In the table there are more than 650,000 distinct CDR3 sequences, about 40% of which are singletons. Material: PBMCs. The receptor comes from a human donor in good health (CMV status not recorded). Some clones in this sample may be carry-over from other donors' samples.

CDR3 nucleotide sequence: TGTGCCAGCAGTTTATGGGCAGGGTCTATGAACACTGAAGCTTTCTTT. It specifies CASSLWAGSMNTEAFF. V is TRBV28 and J is TRBJ1-1; a weak D match, TRBD1 (5 bases). The V and J ends lost 0 bases and 0 bases respectively, with 11 bases between them. There are 16 residues in the CDR3. Germline loops: CDR1 MDHEN, CDR2 SYDVKM.